This T cell receptor beta chain stems from a study of blood T cell repertoires in COVID-19. Across the whole study: Specimens from acute and convalescent COVID-19 originated in the United States, Italy and Spain.

Original processing methods: Reference gene primer amplification gave nucleated cell count estimates. Libraries were prepared by immunoSEQ multiplex PCR; TCRdb keeps only in-frame clonotypes and omits some of them. The V and J calls and the clone size are those of that table, but D and trimming were determined from the DNA. The sample holds 150,000 or so clones, about nine tenths seen once. This CDR3 is built from 17 residues. CDR1 is SGDLS, CDR2 YYNGEE, per germline. V lost 6 bases, J lost 2 bases, and 12 bases stayed unmatched. V is TRBV9 and J is TRBJ2-1; TRBD2 agrees at 9 bases. The source is a woman between 35 and 50 years old who had been exposed to COVID-19. The sequenced sample was PBMCs or T cells enriched from blood (not recorded which). The CDR3 nucleotides are TGTGCCAGCACCTCAGGGGTTGGCGGGGGGGCCTACAATGAGCAGTTCTTC. It specifies CASTSGVGGGAYNEQFF. Using reference TRBV9 and TRBJ2-1 for the parts outside the CDR3, the full variable domain is DSGVTQTPKHLITATGQRVTLRCSPRSGDLSVYWYQQSLDQGLQFLIQYYNGEERAKGNILERFSAQQFPDLHSELNLSSLELGDSALYFCASTSGVGGGAYNEQFFGPGTRLTVL.